This TCR beta chain was recorded in a study of blood T cell repertoires in COVID-19. Generated by immunoSEQ multiplex PCR, the TCRdb table keeps only in-frame clones and is missing some. This table holds approximately 190,000 clones, roughly 87% found once. V gave up 0 bases and J gave up 8 bases; unmatched junction bases: 7. The germline V gene encodes CDR1 SGHRS and CDR2 YFSETQ. The CDR3 consists of 14 residues. The TCR originated in a woman between 55 and 75 years old with COVID-19, enrolled during active disease. The sample was peripheral blood. The chain combines TRBV5-1 with TRBJ1-2, with TRBD1 matching 7 bases. CDR3 in amino acids: CASSLEGGTAGYTF. The CDR3 nucleotides read TGCGCCAGCAGCTTGGAAGGCGGGACAGCGGGCTACACCTTC.